The TCR beta chain described here comes from a study of blood T cell repertoires in COVID-19. Study-wide background: Both acute and convalescent COVID-19 samples were obtained from the United States, Italy and Spain. Sources were T cells, B-cell-depleted T cells, or PBMCs; the material itself was cDNA or gDNA.

Trimming left V 2 bases short and J 4 bases short, with 9 bases between. Germline CDR1 is MNHNY and CDR2 is SVGAGI (reference sequence). The CDR3 runs 14 residues. Original processing methods: Reference gene primer amplification yielded estimated nucleated cell counts. Sequencing was performed with immunoSEQ multiplex PCR; in TCRdb, only in-frame clones are kept and a portion is missing. D and trimming come from the DNA, and the V and J calls and clone size come from that table. The data contain 85,000 to 130,000 clones, approximately 88% of them singletons. V usage is TRBV6-6 and J usage is TRBJ1-5, with D possibly being TRBD1 (6 bases). Sequenced sample: peripheral blood. The clonotype comes from a man aged 55-75 years with acute or convalescent COVID-19. Here the CDR3 DNA reads TGTGCCAGCAGTTACCCAGGGGAGAATCAGCCCCAGCATTTT. Translated: CASSYPGENQPQHF.